These 8 T cell receptor beta chains came from one sample sequenced in a study of cytomegalovirus exposure and HLA in healthy donors. The PCR employed 60 Vbeta primers together with 13 Jbeta primers. The repertoire was sequenced with immunoSEQ multiplex PCR; TCRdb's copy has only in-frame clones and lacks some. This table has under 150,000 clones, about three quarters appearing once. Input material: PBMCs. These receptors all stem from a man between 18 and 29 years old in good health and CMV-seronegative.

This clone was detected only once. CDR3 region: CASSRQGGNQPQHF. The CDR3 DNA sequence: TGCGCCAGCAGTAGACAGGGGGGCAATCAGCCCCAGCATTTT. The rearrangement joins TRBV4-1 to TRBJ1-5; 9 nucleotides line up with TRBD1. The germline gives CDR1 MGHRA, CDR2 YSYEKL. CDR3 length: 14 residues. Trimming took 6 bases from V and 2 from J; bases not matched to a gene: 2.

The rearrangement uses TRBV30 and TRBJ2-2; TRBD1 matches 9 bases. This CDR3 is built from 15 residues. Germline CDR1 reads GTSNPN; CDR2 reads SVGIG (reference sequence). V shed 4 bases and J 5 bases; nucleotides not matched to a gene: 8. As DNA, the CDR3 is TGTGCCTGGACTACAGGGGGCGCGTTTACCGGGGAGCTGTTTTTT. This sequence encodes CAWTTGGAFTGELFF.

This sequence joins TRBV2 and TRBJ1-1, with a weak D call TRBD1 (5 bases). With 6 bases removed from V and 1 base from J, the gap between germline ends came to 15 bases. The CDR3 length is 15 residues. Germline lookup yields CDR1 SNHLY and CDR2 FYNNEI. The CDR3 nucleotides are TGTGCCAGCAGCCCAAGGACACCCGGGAACACTGAAGCTTTCTTT. It yields the protein CASSPRTPGNTEAFF.

The V and J genes are TRBV6-5 and TRBJ1-4; 9 nucleotides line up with TRBD1. Germline V CDR1 and CDR2: MNHEY, SVGAGI. V dropped 11 bases and J dropped 3; count of bases not matched to a gene: 4. This CDR3 comprises 13 residues. The CDR3, as DNA: TGTGCCGCCCGGGACAGGGCTAATGAAAAACTGTTTTTT. Protein product: CAARDRANEKLFF.

This chain links TRBV27 with TRBJ2-1, with 13 positions matching TRBD2. Germline trimming cut 4 bases from V and 8 bases from J; bases unmatched to any gene: 11. This CDR3 is built from 17 residues. Germline V CDR1 and CDR2: MNHEY, SMNVEV (reference sequence). The CDR3 here is CASSSYRTSGSMHEQFF. As DNA, the CDR3 is TGTGCCAGCAGTTCATACCGGACTAGCGGGAGTATGCATGAGCAGTTCTTC.

This clone was found a few times. The rearrangement joins TRBV7-9 to TRBJ2-1, with D hard to call. CDR1 is SEHNR and CDR2 is FQNEAQ in the germline V gene (reference sequence). The V end lost 4 bases, the J end lost 0 bases, and 10 bases lay between the germline ends. This CDR3 comprises 15 residues. The CDR3 is CASSSTSDSYNEQFF. In DNA form, the CDR3 reads TGTGCCAGCAGCTCGACTTCTGACTCCTACAATGAGCAGTTCTTC.

The gene calls are TRBV6-6 and TRBJ1-5; 8 nucleotides align to TRBD1. The CDR3 extends over 13 amino acids. Germline values: CDR1 MNHNY, CDR2 SVGAGI (reference sequence). The J segment lost 5 bases and the V segment lost 7 bases, leaving 4 bases of the junction unmatched. The CDR3 loop is CASTIQGDQPQHF. The CDR3 region has the DNA TGTGCCAGCACCATACAGGGGGATCAGCCCCAGCATTTT.

This clone was observed a handful of times. The V and J genes are TRBV6-6 and TRBJ2-7; 10 nucleotides match TRBD2. The junction had 10 bases not matched to a gene; V was cut back by 8 bases and J by 3 bases. The CDR3 totals 15 residues. Germline V gives CDR1 MNHNY, CDR2 SVGAGI (reference sequence). CDR3 sequence reads: CASLIGASGSYEQYF. The CDR3 DNA reads TGTGCCAGCCTAATAGGGGCTAGCGGGAGCTACGAGCAGTACTTC.